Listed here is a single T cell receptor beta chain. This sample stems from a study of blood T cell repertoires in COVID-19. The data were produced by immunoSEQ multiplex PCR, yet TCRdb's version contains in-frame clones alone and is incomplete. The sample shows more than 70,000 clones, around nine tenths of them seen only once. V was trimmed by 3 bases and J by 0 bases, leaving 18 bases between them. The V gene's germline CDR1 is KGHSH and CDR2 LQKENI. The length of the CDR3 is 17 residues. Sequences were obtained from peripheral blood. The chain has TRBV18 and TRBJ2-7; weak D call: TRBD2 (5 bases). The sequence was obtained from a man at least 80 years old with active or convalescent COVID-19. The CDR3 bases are TGTGCCAGCTCACCCCAGATCAGCGGCCCCGTCTCCTACGAGCAGTACTTC. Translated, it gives CASSPQISGPVSYEQYF. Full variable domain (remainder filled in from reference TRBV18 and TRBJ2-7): NAGVMQNPRHLVRRRGQEARLRCSPMKGHSHVYWYRQLPEEGLKFMVYLQKENIIDESGMPKERFSAEFPKEGPSILRIQQVVRGDSAAYFCASSPQISGPVSYEQYFGPGTRLTVT.